One and the same sample provided the 18 T cell receptor beta chains below, sequenced in a study of cytomegalovirus exposure and HLA in healthy donors. The study ran its PCR with 60 Vbeta and 13 Jbeta primers. Data came from immunoSEQ multiplex PCR; TCRdb stores just in-frame clones and leaves some out. The table lists about 130,000 clones, about 80% of them singletons. Source material: PBMCs. These receptor sequences come from a boy between 2 and 10 years old in good health and CMV-seronegative.

The chain joins TRBV19 to TRBJ2-1, with 12 nucleotides matching TRBD2. This CDR3 has 17 amino acids. V trimming: 4 bases; J trimming: 3 bases; junction bases outside the gene matches: 7. Germline assignment: CDR1 LNHDA and CDR2 SQIVND (reference sequence). The CDR3: CASSTLGLAGVYNEQFF. CDR3 nucleotides: TGTGCCAGTAGTACCTTGGGACTAGCGGGCGTCTACAATGAGCAGTTCTTC.

This clone was seen a handful of times. This rearrangement joins TRBV6-4 to TRBJ2-3, with 9 bases aligning to TRBD2. Trimming at V came to 0 bases and at J to 4 bases, leaving 2 bases not matched to a gene. This CDR3 comprises 15 residues. Germline CDR1 MRHNA, CDR2 SNTAGT. The DNA of the CDR3 is TGTGCCAGCAGTGACTCGCGGGGGGGCCCAGATACGCAGTATTTT. The encoded protein is CASSDSRGGPDTQYF.

This chain connects TRBV2 to TRBJ1-4, with TRBD1 matching 10 bases. After removal of 5 bases from V and 10 bases from J, the junction contained 10 bases not matched to a gene. The germline gives CDR1 SNHLY, CDR2 FYNNEI. This CDR3 is built from 15 residues. CDR3 coding DNA: TGTGCCAGCAGTTTAGGGACAGGGGAGATGGGAAAACTGTTTTTT. Protein sequence: CASSLGTGEMGKLFF.

The V gene is TRBV4-1, the J gene TRBJ2-1; 9 bases fit TRBD2. CDR1 is MGHRA and CDR2 is YSYEKL in the germline V gene. Trimming took 4 bases from V and 8 from J; bases not matched to a gene: 9. This CDR3 is 15 amino acids long. The CDR3 sequence is CASSLPGGGADEQFF. The CDR3 nucleotides are TGCGCCAGCAGCCTTCCAGGCGGGGGGGCCGATGAGCAGTTCTTC.

The chain is built from TRBV6-4 and TRBJ2-3; D is perhaps TRBD2 (6 bases). V gave up 3 bases and J gave up 3 bases, with 7 bases separating them. This CDR3 contains 13 residues. Germline CDR1 MRHNA, CDR2 SNTAGT. Here the CDR3 reads CASSERGTDTQYF. For the CDR3, the DNA is TGTGCCAGCAGTGAGCGGGGAACAGATACGCAGTATTTT.

The gene calls are TRBV6-6 and TRBJ2-7; D not certain. The germline CDR1 and CDR2 sequences are MNHNY and SVGAGI (reference sequence). V was trimmed by 2 bases and J by 6 bases, leaving 8 bases between them. The CDR3 loop spans 12 amino acids. The CDR3 nucleotides are TGTGCCAGCAGTTACCCCCCGGGCGAGCAGTACTTC. Translated: CASSYPPGEQYF.

V and J are TRBV27 and TRBJ2-7; 8 bases line up with TRBD1. V was pared by 6 bases and J by 2 bases, with 9 bases of the junction left unmatched. Germline CDR1 reads MNHEY; CDR2 reads SMNVEV (reference sequence). The CDR3 runs 15 residues. The CDR3 DNA is TGTGCCAGCAGGGGAGGACAGGGAAAAACCTACGAGCAGTACTTC. Protein product: CASRGGQGKTYEQYF.

V and J are TRBV27 and TRBJ2-4; D may be TRBD2 (6 bases). The CDR3 is 16 amino acids. The V gene's germline CDR1 is MNHEY and CDR2 SMNVEV (reference sequence). V lost 6 bases to trimming and J lost 0 bases, with 15 bases between them. The CDR3 bases are TGTGCCAGCAGCCCGTGGGGGAGGCAAGCCAAAAACATTCAGTACTTC. Encoded protein: CASSPWGRQAKNIQYF.

The chain links TRBV10-3 to TRBJ2-1, with 11 positions matching TRBD2. Germline V lookup: CDR1 ENHRY, CDR2 SYGVKD. The CDR3 runs 18 residues. The V segment lost 4 bases and the J segment 3 bases; nucleotides outside the gene matches: 11. Written as DNA, the CDR3 is TGTGCCATCAGTGCGAATGGTGGGACTAGCGGAATCTACAATGAGCAGTTCTTC. Its translation is CAISANGGTSGIYNEQFF.

V gene TRBV7-9 combines with J gene TRBJ1-2, with D uncertain. This CDR3 is built from 12 residues. V lost 6 bases to trimming and J lost 6 bases, with 11 bases between them. Per the germline V gene, CDR1 is SEHNR and CDR2 is FQNEAQ (reference sequence). CDR3 loop: CASRTRVNGYTF. The CDR3 coding sequence is TGTGCCAGCAGGACGAGGGTAAATGGCTACACCTTC.

The rearrangement uses TRBV19 and TRBJ2-3; D remains ambiguous. Germline V gives CDR1 LNHDA, CDR2 SQIVND (reference sequence). V was clipped by 1 base and J by 2 bases, with 13 bases between them. The CDR3 runs to 16 residues. The CDR3 region is CASSIALRPATDTQYF. In DNA, the CDR3 is TGTGCCAGTAGTATAGCTCTCAGGCCAGCCACAGATACGCAGTATTTT.

The chain uses TRBV5-8 and TRBJ2-7; TRBD2 matches 8 bases. Trimming at V came to 0 bases and at J to 6 bases, leaving 2 bases not matched to a gene. The CDR3 extends over 13 amino acids. Germline V gene lookup returns CDR1 SGHTS and CDR2 YDEGEE. The CDR3 reads CASSLGLALEQYF. The CDR3 DNA sequence: TGTGCCAGCAGCTTGGGACTAGCGCTCGAGCAGTACTTC.

V and J are TRBV10-3 and TRBJ1-2; 9 bases are shared with TRBD1. The CDR3 has 14 amino acids. The V gene end was trimmed by 4 bases and the J gene end by 8 bases; junction bases not matched to a gene: 8. Germline V CDR1 and CDR2: ENHRY, SYGVKD. The CDR3 region is CAISAPGQGPGYTF. CDR3 DNA: TGTGCCATCAGTGCCCCGGGACAGGGACCGGGCTACACCTTC.

This chain links TRBV2 with TRBJ2-7, with 10 nucleotides matching TRBD2. The junction had 11 bases not matched to a gene; V was cut back by 8 bases and J by 7 bases. This CDR3 contains 14 residues. Germline values: CDR1 SNHLY, CDR2 FYNNEI. The CDR3 DNA sequence: TGTGCCAGCGGCCAAGCGGGGGGGCCGCGTGAGCAGTACTTC. This translates into CASGQAGGPREQYF.

The chain has TRBV6-5 and TRBJ2-7, with TRBD2 identical over 13 bases. Germline-derived CDR1 and CDR2 are MNHEY and SVGAGI. The CDR3 spans 15 residues. V was clipped by 5 bases and J by 5 bases; unmatched bases: 6. CDR3 sequence reads: CASSPTSGGPHEQYF. The CDR3 DNA sequence: TGTGCCAGCAGTCCGACTAGCGGGGGGCCCCACGAGCAGTACTTC.

V and J are TRBV5-1 and TRBJ1-2; 9 bases are a match to TRBD1. The V gene end was trimmed by 0 bases and the J gene end by 5 bases; junction bases not matched to a gene: 8. Per germline, CDR1 SGHRS and CDR2 YFSETQ. CDR3 length equals 16 residues. The CDR3 protein is CASSLGDRVWAYGYTF. In DNA form, the CDR3 reads TGCGCCAGCAGCTTGGGGGACAGGGTTTGGGCGTATGGCTACACCTTC.

The chain joins TRBV5-1 to TRBJ1-3, with D possibly matching TRBD1 (5 bases). The CDR3 has 13 amino acids. Trimming shortened V by 4 bases and J by 1 base, and 6 bases separated the two germline ends. CDR1 and CDR2 (germline): SGHRS, YFSETQ. The CDR3 spells CASSPGSGNTIYF. DNA for the CDR3: TGCGCCAGCAGCCCAGGGTCTGGAAACACCATATATTTT.

The V call is TRBV2, the J call TRBJ1-1; D ambiguous. V lost 3 bases and J 11 bases, leaving 13 bases between the germline ends. Germline lookup yields CDR1 SNHLY and CDR2 FYNNEI. The CDR3 consists of 12 residues. CDR3 residues: CASSDLDLRAFF. The CDR3 DNA is TGTGCCAGCAGTGATCTTGACCTGCGGGCTTTCTTT.